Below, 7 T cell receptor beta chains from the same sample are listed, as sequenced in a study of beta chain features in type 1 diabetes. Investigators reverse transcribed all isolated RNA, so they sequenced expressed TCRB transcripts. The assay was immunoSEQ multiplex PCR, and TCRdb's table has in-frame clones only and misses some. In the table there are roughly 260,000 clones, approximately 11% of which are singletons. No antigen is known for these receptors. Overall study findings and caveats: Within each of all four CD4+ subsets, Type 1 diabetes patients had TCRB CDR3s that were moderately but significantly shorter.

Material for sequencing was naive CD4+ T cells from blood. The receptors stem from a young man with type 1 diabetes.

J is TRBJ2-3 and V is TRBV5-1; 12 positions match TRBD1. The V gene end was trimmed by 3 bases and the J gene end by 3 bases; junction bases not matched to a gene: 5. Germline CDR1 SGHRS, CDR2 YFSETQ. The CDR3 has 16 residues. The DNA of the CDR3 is TGCGCCAGCAGCTCAATGGGACAGGGGGCAACAGATACGCAGTATTTT. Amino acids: CASSSMGQGATDTQYF.

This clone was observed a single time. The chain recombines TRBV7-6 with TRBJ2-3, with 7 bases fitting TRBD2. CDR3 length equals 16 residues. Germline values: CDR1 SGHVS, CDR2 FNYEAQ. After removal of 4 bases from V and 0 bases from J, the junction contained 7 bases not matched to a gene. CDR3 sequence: CASSSRDYISTDTQYF. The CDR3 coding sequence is TGTGCCAGCAGCTCGAGGGACTACATAAGCACAGATACGCAGTATTTT.

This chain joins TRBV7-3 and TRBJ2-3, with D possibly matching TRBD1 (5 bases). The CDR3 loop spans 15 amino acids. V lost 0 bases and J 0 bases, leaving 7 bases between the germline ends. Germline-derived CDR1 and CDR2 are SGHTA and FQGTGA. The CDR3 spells CASSLTGRSTDTQYF. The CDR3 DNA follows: TGTGCCAGCAGCTTAACGGGGCGGAGCACAGATACGCAGTATTTT.

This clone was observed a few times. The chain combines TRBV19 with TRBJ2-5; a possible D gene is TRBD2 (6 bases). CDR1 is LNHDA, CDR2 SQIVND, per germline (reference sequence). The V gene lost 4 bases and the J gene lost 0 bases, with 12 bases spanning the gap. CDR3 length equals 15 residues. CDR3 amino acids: CASSRDSGNQETQYF. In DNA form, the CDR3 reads TGTGCCAGTAGTAGGGACTCAGGGAACCAAGAGACCCAGTACTTC.

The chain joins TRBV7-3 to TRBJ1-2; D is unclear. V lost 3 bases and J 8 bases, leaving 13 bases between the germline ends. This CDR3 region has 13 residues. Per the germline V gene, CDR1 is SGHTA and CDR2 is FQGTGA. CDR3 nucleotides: TGTGCCAGCAGCTTGGAGCAACTGGAGGGCTACACCTTC. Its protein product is CASSLEQLEGYTF.

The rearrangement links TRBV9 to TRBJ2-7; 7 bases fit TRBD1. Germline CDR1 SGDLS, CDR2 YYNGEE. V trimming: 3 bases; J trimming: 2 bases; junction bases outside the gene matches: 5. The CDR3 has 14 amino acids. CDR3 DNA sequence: TGTGCCAGCAGCGGGGGACAGCCAGCCTACGAGCAGTACTTC. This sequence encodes CASSGGQPAYEQYF.

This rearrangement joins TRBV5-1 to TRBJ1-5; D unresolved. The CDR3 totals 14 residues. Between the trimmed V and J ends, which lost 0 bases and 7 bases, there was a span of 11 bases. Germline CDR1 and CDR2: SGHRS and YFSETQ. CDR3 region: CASSLEGGRQPQHF. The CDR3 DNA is TGCGCCAGCAGCTTGGAGGGAGGGAGACAGCCCCAGCATTTT.